This T cell receptor (beta chain) was recorded in a study of blood T cell repertoires in COVID-19 (dated by TCRdb to 2020 to 2022). Describing the broader study: Samples from collaborators originated in the United States, Italy and Spain and spanned both the acute and convalescent phases of COVID-19. The samples were drawn from two sources: the first 160 participants of the ongoing ImmuneRACE study, and about 1,300 subjects contributed by 6 global collaborators. The material from the prospective study consisted of cDNA or gDNA derived from T cells, B-cell-depleted T cells, or PBMCs. Sample metadata almost always included a de-identified subject ID, COVID-19 status, age in years and sex. Where available, HLA class I and class II types were taken from metadata supplied by the sample provider and were not determined by assay-based typing. Deeply sampled blood TCRbeta repertoires from subjects exposed to, actively infected with, or recovered from COVID-19 were included in the dataset. The repertoires were released in a freely available public database meant as a resource for research on the immune response to SARS-CoV-2.

The immunoSEQ Assay, a bias-controlled multiplex PCR, was used to amplify TCRbeta CDR3 regions from genomic DNA. The paper's data handling went like this. The number of nucleated cells in each sample was estimated from the amplification of reference gene primers within the assay. To quantify the absolute abundance of each unique TCRbeta CDR3 rearrangement, sequence reads were collapsed and filtered. For each sample, productive Simpson clonality was calculated by taking the square root of Simpson's diversity index across productive rearrangements. The immuneACCESS repertoire file appears here via TCRdb, limited to in-frame rearrangements. These files lack a portion of the clones; in checked studies, under half of the deficit traces to unresolved V genes, and the cause of the others is not known. V and J calls and clone size are copied from that table; D and trimming were computed from the DNA. The table for this sample lists roughly 200,000 clones; over 80% of them were counted only once. The leading ten clones occupy about 7% of the sample.

In Seattle, one collaborating source enrolled patients while the infection was active and tracked those patients longitudinally over the course of disease. Collaborating institutions collected whole blood in K2EDTA tubes following their own protocols. For TCRbeta analysis, collaborator samples were shipped as frozen whole blood, as isolated PBMCs, or as DNA extracted from either sample type. What the work shows at the level of the full study, not this receptor alone: How much clinical and demographic metadata was included differed by source and by participant, and the metadata was provided uncurated.

The CDR3, cysteine through phenylalanine, is 14 amino acids long. Just CDR3 DNA is preserved here, 42 bases in frame from base 1. The V and J ends are trimmed by 4 bases and 6 bases, leaving 12 bases between them. CDR1 and CDR2 are read off the germline V gene as KGHSY and FQNENV. To note about this clone: Which antigen it targets is not known. Within one base of it there is no much larger clone, and no base qualities were kept.

Specimen: peripheral blood. This clonotype originated in a woman between 40 and 55 years old with COVID-19, enrolled during active disease. This sequence uses TRBV16 and TRBJ1-4, with no reliable assignment of the D segment. The nucleotide sequence is TGTGCCAGCAGCCTTAGTGCCCCCCATGAAAAACTGTTTTTT. This is translated as CASSLSAPHEKLFF.